This T cell receptor (beta chain) emerged from a study of T cells in localized non-small cell lung cancer. General study findings and limits: Appearance in adjacent lung was seen for a median 57 of the top 100 tumor clones. Uninvolved neighboring lung showed the greatest T cell clonality, exceeding tumor.

Assay: immunoSEQ multiplex PCR; the TCRdb copy retains only in-frame clones and omits some. The sample yields around 96,000 clones, approximately 90% seen once. Per the germline V gene, CDR1 is MRHNA and CDR2 is SNTAGT. The CDR3 is 15 amino acids. Between the trimmed V and J ends, which lost 3 bases and 0 bases, there was a span of 10 bases. Remarks on this clone: Its antigen remains unidentified.

This TCR was sampled from a woman aged 40-70 years with stage II squamous cell lung carcinoma. The material sequenced was PBMCs, taken before any cancer treatment. The chain has TRBV6-4 and TRBJ2-3; perhaps TRBD2 as D (6 bases). DNA of the CDR3: TGTGCCAGCAGTGAGGTTAGCGGCAGCACAGATACGCAGTATTTT. It is translated as CASSEVSGSTDTQYF.